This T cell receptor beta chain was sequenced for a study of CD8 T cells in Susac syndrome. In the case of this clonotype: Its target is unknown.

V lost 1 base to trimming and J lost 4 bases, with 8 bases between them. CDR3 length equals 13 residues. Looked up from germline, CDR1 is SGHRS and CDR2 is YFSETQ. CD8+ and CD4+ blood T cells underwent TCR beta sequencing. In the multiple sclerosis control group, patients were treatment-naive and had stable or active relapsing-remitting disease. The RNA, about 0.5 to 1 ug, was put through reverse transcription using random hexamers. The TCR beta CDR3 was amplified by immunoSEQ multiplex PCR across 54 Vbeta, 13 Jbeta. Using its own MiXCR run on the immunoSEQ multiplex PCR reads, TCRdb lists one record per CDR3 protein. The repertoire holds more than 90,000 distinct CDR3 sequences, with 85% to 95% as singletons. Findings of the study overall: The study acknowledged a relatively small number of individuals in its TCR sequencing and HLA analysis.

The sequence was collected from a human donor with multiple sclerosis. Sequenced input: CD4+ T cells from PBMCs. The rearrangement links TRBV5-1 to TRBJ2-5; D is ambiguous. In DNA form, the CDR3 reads TGCGCCAGCAGCTTGAGTCGGAGAGAGACCCAGTACTTC. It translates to CASSLSRRETQYF. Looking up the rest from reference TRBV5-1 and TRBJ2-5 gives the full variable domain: KAGVTQTPRYLIKTRGQQVTLSCSPISGHRSVSWYQQTPGQGLQFLFEYFSETQRNKGNFPGRFSGRQFSNSRSEMNVSTLELGDSALYLCASSLSRRETQYFGPGTRLLVL.